This T cell receptor (beta chain) was retrieved from a study of control samples from healthy donors and cancer patients. The protocol was immunoSEQ multiplex PCR, while the TCRdb copy is restricted to in-frame clones and leaves out a portion. The sample shows 120,000 to 150,000 clones, over 85% of them seen only once. Looked up from germline, CDR1 is SGHAT and CDR2 is FQNNGV. This CDR3 region has 13 residues. V lost 2 bases to trimming and J lost 9 bases, with 13 bases between them. The sequenced sample was blood. This clonotype originated in a man aged 18 to 29 in good health. The V gene is TRBV11-2, the J gene TRBJ1-1; D unclear. The CDR3 region has the DNA TGTGCCAGCAGCTTAAACCTCTATGGCAAAGCTTTCTTT. Translating gives CASSLNLYGKAFF.